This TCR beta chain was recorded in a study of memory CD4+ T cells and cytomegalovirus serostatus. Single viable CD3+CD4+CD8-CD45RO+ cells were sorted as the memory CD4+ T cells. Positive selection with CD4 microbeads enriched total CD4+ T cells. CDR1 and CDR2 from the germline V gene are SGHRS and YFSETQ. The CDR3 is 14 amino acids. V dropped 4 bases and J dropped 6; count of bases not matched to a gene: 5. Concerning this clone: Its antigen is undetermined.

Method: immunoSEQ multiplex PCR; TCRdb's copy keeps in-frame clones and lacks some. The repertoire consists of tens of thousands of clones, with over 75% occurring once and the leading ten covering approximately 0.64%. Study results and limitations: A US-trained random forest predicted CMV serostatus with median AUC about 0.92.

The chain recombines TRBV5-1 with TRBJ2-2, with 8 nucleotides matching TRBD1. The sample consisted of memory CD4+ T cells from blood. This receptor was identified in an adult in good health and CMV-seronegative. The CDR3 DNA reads TGCGCCAGCAGCCTGGGACAGGCCGCCGGGGAGCTGTTTTTT. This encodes CASSLGQAAGELFF.